This section outlines one T cell receptor beta chain sequence together with its context. Just one base apart from a much larger clone, this may be a read error. This specimen belongs to a study of blood T cells in healthy people across ages. Alongside a J-beta primer mix, a sample-barcoded 5' primer served in a second PCR lasting roughly 7 to 12 cycles. Via MiXCR, TCRdb re-called the 5' RACE reads, giving one row per CDR3 protein. The table lists around 1,000,000 distinct CDR3 sequences, approximately 38% of them singletons. CDR1 and CDR2 from the germline V gene are SGHTA and FQGNSA. The CDR3 contains 13 residues.

The sequence was collected from a man between 18 and 35 years old in good health. The V gene is TRBV7-2, the J gene TRBJ2-3; D remains ambiguous. Sequences were obtained from blood. The CDR3 sequence: CANSLTLLDTQYF. DNA for the CDR3: TGTGCCAACAGCTTAACTCTCCTAGATACGCAGTATTTT. Supplemented by reference TRBV7-2 and TRBJ2-3, the full variable domain reads GAGVSQSPSNKVTEKGKDVELRCDPISGHTALYWYRQSLGQGLEFLIYFQGNSAPDKSGLPSDRFSAERTGGSVSTLTIQRTQQEDSAVYLCANSLTLLDTQYFGPGTRLTVL.